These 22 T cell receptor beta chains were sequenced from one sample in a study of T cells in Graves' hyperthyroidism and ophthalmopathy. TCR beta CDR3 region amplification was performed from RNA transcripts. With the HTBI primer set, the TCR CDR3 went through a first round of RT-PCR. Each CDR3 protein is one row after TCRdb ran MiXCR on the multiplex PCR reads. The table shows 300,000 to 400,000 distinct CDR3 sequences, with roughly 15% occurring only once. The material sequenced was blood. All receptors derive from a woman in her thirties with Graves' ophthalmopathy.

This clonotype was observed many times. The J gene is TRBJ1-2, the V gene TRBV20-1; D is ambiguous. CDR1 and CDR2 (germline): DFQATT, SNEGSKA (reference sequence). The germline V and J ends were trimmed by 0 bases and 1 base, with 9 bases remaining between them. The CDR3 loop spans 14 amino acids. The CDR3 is CSARDLRSNYGYTF. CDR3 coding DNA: TGCAGTGCTAGAGATTTGCGCAGTAACTATGGCTACACCTTC.

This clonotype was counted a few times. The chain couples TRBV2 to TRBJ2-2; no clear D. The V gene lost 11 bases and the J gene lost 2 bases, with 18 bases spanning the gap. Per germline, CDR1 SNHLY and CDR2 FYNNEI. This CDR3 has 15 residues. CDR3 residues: CAGNSDALNTGELFF. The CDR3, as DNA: TGTGCCGGCAACTCGGACGCCTTAAACACCGGGGAGCTGTTTTTT.

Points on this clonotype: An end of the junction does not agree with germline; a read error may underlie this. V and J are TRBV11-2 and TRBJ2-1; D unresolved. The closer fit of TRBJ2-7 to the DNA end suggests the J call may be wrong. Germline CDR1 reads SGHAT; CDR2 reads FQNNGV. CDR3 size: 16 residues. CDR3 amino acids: CASSQVDIISYNEQYF. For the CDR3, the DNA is TGCGCCAGCAGCCAAGTTGACATTATCTCCTACAATGAGCAGTACTTC.

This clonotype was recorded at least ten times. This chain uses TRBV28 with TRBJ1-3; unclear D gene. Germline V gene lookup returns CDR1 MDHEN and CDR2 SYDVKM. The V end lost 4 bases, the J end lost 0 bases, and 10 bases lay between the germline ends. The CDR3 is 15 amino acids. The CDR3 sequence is CASSYPRSSGNTIYF. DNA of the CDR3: TGTGCCAGCAGTTACCCCAGAAGCTCTGGAAACACCATATATTTT.

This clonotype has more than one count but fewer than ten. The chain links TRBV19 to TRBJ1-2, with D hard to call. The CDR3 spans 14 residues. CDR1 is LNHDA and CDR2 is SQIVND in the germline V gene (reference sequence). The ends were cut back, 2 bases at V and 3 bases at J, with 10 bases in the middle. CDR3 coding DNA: TGTGCCAGTAGTATATCGGGCAGAGACTATGGCTACACCTTC. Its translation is CASSISGRDYGYTF. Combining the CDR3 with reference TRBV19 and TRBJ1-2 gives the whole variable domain DGGITQSPKYLFRKEGQNVTLSCEQNLNHDAMYWYRQDPGQGLRLIYYSQIVNDFQKGDIAEGYSVSREKKESFPLTVTSAQKNPTAFYLCASSISGRDYGYTFGSGTRLTVV.

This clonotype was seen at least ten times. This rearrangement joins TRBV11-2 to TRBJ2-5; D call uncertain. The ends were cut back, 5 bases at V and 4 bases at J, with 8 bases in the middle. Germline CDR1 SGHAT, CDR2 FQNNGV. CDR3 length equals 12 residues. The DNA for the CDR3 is TGTGCCAGCAGCCTCCCGGTAGAGACCCAGTACTTC. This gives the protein CASSLPVETQYF.

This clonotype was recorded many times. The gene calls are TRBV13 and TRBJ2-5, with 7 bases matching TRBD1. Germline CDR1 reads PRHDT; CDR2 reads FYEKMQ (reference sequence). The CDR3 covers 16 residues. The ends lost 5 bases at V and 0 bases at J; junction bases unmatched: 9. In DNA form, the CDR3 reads TGTGCCAGCAGCCCGCGACAGGGATCGTACCAAGAGACCCAGTACTTC. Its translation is CASSPRQGSYQETQYF.

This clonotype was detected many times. CDR3 sequence reads: CASSLGRAEKLFF. CDR3 sequence (DNA): TGTGCCAGCAGTTTAGGCAGGGCTGAAAAACTGTTTTTT. The rearrangement joins TRBV28 to TRBJ1-4, with a tentative D call TRBD1 (5 bases). In germline, CDR1 is MDHEN, CDR2 SYDVKM. Trimming took 2 bases from V and 7 from J, leaving 8 bases between them. The CDR3 has 13 amino acids. The full variable domain, with the rest looked up from reference TRBV28 and TRBJ1-4, is DVKVTQSSRYLVKRTGEKVFLECVQDMDHENMFWYRQDPGLGLRLIYFSYDVKMKEKGDIPEGYSVSREKKERFSLILESASTNQTSMYLCASSLGRAEKLFFGSGTQLSVL.

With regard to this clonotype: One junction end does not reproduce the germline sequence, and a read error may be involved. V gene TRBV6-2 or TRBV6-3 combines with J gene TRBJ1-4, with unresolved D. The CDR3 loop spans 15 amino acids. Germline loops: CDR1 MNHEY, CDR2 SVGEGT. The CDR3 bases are TGTGCCAGCAGTGTCGGCAGCTATCAGAATGAAAAACTGGTTTTT. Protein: CASSVGSYQNEKLVF.

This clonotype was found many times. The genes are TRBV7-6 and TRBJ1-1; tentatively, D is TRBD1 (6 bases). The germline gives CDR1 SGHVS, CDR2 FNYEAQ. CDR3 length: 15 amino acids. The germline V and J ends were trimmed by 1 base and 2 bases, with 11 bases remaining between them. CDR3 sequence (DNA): TGTGCCAGCAGCTTAGGTGGGACACCAAACACTGAAGCTTTCTTT. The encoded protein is CASSLGGTPNTEAFF.

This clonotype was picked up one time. The CDR3: CASIPSDTYNEQFF. Written as DNA, the CDR3 is TGTGCCAGCATCCCTAGCGACACATACAATGAGCAGTTCTTC. This chain joins TRBV2 and TRBJ2-1; D may be TRBD2 (6 bases). There are 14 residues in the CDR3. Trimming shortened V by 7 bases and J by 4 bases, and 14 bases separated the two germline ends. Germline loops: CDR1 SNHLY, CDR2 FYNNEI.

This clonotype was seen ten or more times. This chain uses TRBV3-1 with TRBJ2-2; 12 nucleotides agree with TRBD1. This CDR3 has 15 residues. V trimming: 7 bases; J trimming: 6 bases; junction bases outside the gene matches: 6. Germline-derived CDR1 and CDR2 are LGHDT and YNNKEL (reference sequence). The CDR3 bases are TGTGCCAGCAATTCCGGGACAGGGGGCCCCGGGGAGCTGTTTTTT. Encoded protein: CASNSGTGGPGELFF. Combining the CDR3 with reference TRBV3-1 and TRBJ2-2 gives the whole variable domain DTAVSQTPKYLVTQMGNDKSIKCEQNLGHDTMYWYKQDSKKFLKIMFSYNNKELIINETVPNRFSPKSPDKAHLNLHINSLELGDSAVYFCASNSGTGGPGELFFGEGSRLTVL.

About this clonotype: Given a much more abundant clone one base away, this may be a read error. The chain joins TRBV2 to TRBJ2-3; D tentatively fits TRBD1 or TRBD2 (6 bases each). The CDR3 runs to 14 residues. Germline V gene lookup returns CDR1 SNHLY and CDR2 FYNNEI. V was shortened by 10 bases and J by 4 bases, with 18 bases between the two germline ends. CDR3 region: CAISGDNDADTQYF. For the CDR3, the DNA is TGTGCCATATCGGGGGACAATGACGCAGATACGCAGTATTTT.

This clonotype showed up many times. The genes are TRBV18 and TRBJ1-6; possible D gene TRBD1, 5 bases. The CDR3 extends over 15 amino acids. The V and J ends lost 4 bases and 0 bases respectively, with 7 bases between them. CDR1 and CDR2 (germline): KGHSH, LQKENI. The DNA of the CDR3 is TGTGCCAGCTCACAGGGGAGCTCCTATAATTCACCCCTCCACTTT. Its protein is CASSQGSSYNSPLHF.

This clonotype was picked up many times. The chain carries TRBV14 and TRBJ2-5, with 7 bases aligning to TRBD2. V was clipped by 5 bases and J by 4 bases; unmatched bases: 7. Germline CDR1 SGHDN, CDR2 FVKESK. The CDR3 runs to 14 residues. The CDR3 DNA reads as TGTGCCAGCAGCAAGCTAGCGGCGGGAGAGACCCAGTACTTC. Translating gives CASSKLAAGETQYF.

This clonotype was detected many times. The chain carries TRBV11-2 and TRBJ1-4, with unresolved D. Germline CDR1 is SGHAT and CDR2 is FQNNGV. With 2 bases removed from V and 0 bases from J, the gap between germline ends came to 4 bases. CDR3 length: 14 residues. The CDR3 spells CASSLYTTNEKLFF. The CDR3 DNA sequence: TGTGCCAGCAGCTTATACACAACTAATGAAAAACTGTTTTTT.

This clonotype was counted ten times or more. Here the CDR3 DNA reads TGTGCCAGCAGCCTCGGCCCCACCAACATTCAGTACTTC. Translated: CASSLGPTNIQYF. The chain links TRBV7-3 to TRBJ2-4; D not resolved. V lost 5 bases, J lost 7 bases, and 12 bases lay in between. CDR1 and CDR2 from the germline V gene are SGHTA and FQGTGA. The length of the CDR3 is 13 residues.

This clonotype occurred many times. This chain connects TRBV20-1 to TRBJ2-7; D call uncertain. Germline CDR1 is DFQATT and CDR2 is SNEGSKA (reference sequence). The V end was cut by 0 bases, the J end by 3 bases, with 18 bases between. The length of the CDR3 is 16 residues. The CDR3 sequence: CSARDPPEENHYEQYF. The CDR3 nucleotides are TGCAGTGCTAGAGACCCCCCAGAGGAAAATCACTACGAGCAGTACTTC.

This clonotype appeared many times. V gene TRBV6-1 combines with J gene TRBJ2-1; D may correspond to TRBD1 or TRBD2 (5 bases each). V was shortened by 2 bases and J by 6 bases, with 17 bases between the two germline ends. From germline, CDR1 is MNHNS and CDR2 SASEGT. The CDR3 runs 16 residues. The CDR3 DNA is TGTGCCAGCAGTGAATTTGGGGACCTCAACCCCAATGAGCAGTTCTTC. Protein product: CASSEFGDLNPNEQFF.

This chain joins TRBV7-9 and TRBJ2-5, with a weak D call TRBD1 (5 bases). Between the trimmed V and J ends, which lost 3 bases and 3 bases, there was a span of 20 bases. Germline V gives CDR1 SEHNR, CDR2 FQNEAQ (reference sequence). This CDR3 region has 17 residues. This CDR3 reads CASSFTTGHYPEETQYF. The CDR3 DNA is TGTGCCAGCAGCTTCACCACTGGACACTACCCCGAAGAGACCCAGTACTTC.

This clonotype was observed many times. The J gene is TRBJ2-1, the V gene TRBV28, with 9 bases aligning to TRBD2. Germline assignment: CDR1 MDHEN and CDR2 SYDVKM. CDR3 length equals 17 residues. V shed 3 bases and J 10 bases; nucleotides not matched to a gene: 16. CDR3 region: CASSFFHGSGGSPEQFF. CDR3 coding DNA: TGTGCCAGCAGTTTCTTCCATGGGAGCGGGGGGTCTCCCGAGCAGTTCTTC.

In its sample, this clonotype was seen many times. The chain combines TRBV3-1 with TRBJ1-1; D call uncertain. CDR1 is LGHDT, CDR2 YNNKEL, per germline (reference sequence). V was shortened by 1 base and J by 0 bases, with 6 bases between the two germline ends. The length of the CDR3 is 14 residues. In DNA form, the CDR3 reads TGTGCCAGCAGCCAAGGGGCGGTGAACACTGAAGCTTTCTTT. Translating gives CASSQGAVNTEAFF. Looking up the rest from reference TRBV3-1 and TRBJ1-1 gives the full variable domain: DTAVSQTPKYLVTQMGNDKSIKCEQNLGHDTMYWYKQDSKKFLKIMFSYNNKELIINETVPNRFSPKSPDKAHLNLHINSLELGDSAVYFCASSQGAVNTEAFFGQGTRLTVV.